This T cell receptor beta chain is from a study of beta chain features in type 1 diabetes. Study observations and caveats: Patients with type 1 diabetes showed fewer VDJ junction insertions and more deletions. Researchers report that Type 1 diabetes patients had moderately but significantly shorter TCRB CDR3s across all four CD4+ subsets. Possibly, sequencing cDNA over-represented cells that had high TCR expression levels.

cDNA synthesis used the whole RNA isolate, giving expressed TCRB sequences. Profiled with immunoSEQ multiplex PCR; TCRdb holds only in-frame clones, not every one. The sample consists of under 900,000 clones, about a sixth of them appearing once. The CDR3 is 12 residues long. Germline loops: CDR1 KGHSH, CDR2 LQKENI. Deletions cut 3 bases from V and 6 bases from J, with 8 bases between. In regard to this clone: The antigen remains undetermined.

Every donor provided one heparinised blood draw, which averaged approximately 100 mL. The sequencing input was naive CD4+ T cells from blood. The TCR comes from a woman aged 18-29 years in good health. The chain uses TRBV18 and TRBJ1-1, with D unclear. The CDR3: CASSPVSSEAFF. CDR3 DNA: TGTGCCAGCTCACCCGTTTCCTCTGAAGCTTTCTTT.